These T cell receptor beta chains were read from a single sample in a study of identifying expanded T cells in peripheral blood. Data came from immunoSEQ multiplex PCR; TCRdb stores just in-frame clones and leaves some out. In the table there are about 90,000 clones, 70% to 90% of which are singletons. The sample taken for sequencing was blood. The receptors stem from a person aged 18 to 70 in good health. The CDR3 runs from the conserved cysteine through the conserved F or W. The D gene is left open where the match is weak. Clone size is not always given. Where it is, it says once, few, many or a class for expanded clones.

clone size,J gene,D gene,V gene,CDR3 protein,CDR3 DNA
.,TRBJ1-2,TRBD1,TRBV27,CASRPTDRASGYTF,TGTGCCAGCAGACCAACCGACAGGGCAAGTGGCTACACCTTC
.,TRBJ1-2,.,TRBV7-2,CASSLDVGPANYGYTF,TGTGCCAGCAGCTTAGACGTGGGGCCGGCTAACTATGGCTACACCTTC
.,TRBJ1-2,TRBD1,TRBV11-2,CASSLDARTGGGYTF,TGTGCCAGCAGCTTAGATGCCCGGACAGGAGGAGGCTACACCTTC
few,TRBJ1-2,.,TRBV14,CASSHARGDGYTF,TGTGCCAGCAGCCACGCAAGAGGCGATGGCTACACCTTC
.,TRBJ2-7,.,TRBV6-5,CASSYGHSRDEQYF,TGTGCCAGCAGTTACGGCCATTCGCGGGACGAGCAGTACTTC
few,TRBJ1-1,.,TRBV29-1,CSVEDLYEAFF,TGCAGCGTTGAAGATCTATACGAAGCTTTCTTT
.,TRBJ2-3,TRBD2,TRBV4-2,CASSQVTSGGANRDTQYF,TGTGCCAGCAGCCAAGTGACTAGCGGGGGGGCTAATCGAGATACGCAGTATTTT
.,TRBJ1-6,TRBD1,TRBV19,CASSKGQGNSPLHF,TGTGCCAGTAGCAAAGGACAGGGTAATTCACCCCTCCACTTT
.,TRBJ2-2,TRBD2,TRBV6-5,CASSYRGGANTGELFF,TGTGCCAGCAGTTACCGCGGGGGAGCGAACACCGGGGAGCTGTTTTTT
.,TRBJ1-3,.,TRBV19,CASRFRDNGNTIYF,TGTGCCAGTAGGTTCCGGGACAATGGAAACACCATATATTTT
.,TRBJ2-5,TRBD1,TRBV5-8,CASSPGQAETETQYF,TGTGCCAGCAGCCCGGGACAGGCAGAAACGGAGACCCAGTACTTC
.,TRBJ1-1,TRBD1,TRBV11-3,CASSFAGQAGAEAFF,TGTGCCAGCAGCTTCGCAGGACAGGCCGGGGCTGAAGCTTTCTTT
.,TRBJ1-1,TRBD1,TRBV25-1,CASSNPGTAFTEAFF,TGTGCCAGCAGTAACCCCGGGACAGCGTTCACTGAAGCTTTCTTT
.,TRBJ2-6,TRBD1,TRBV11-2,CASSSKYGTGLSGANVLTF,TGTGCCAGCAGCTCAAAGTACGGGACAGGGCTATCTGGGGCCAACGTCCTGACTTTC
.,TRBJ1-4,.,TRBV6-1,CASSDEGLFF,TGTGCCAGCAGTGATGAGGGACTGTTTTTT
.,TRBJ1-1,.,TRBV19,CASSIGTEAFF,TGTGCCAGTAGTATAGGAACTGAAGCTTTCTTT
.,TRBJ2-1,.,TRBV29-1,CSVITAGEQFF,TGCAGCGTAATTACCGCGGGGGAGCAGTTCTTC
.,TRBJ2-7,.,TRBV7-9,CASSHPDMGAFGEQYF,TGTGCCAGCAGCCATCCAGATATGGGGGCGTTTGGGGAGCAGTACTTC
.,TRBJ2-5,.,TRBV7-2,CASSPNIYSQETQYF,TGTGCCAGCAGCCCCAACATCTATTCCCAAGAGACCCAGTACTTC
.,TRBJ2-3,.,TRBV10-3,CAIEGQNTDTQYF,TGTGCCATCGAAGGACAGAACACAGATACGCAGTATTTT
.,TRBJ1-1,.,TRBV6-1,CASTKTEGDTEAFF,TGTGCCAGCACTAAGACTGAGGGGGACACTGAAGCTTTCTTT
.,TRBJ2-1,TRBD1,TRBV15,CATSRGSGGTYNEQFF,TGTGCCACCAGCAGAGGGTCAGGGGGTACCTACAATGAGCAGTTCTTC